Presented here are 6 T cell receptor beta chains from one specimen sequenced in a study of T-cell memory formation after mild COVID-19. TCRdb used MiXCR to reprocess the 5' RACE reads, holding one entry per CDR3 protein. Of 470,000 or so distinct CDR3 sequences listed, roughly 18% are singletons. Sequencing was done on a sample of PBMCs or a T cell subset sorted from them (not recorded which). All receptors derive from a man between 18 and 35 years old who had mild COVID-19 (a few samples of this study predate the infection). Cell type and time point are not known.

This clonotype was seen more than once but under ten times. V gene TRBV5-4 combines with J gene TRBJ2-5, with 10 positions matching TRBD2. The CDR3 contains 16 residues. Germline V gene lookup returns CDR1 SGHNT and CDR2 YYREEE (reference sequence). V was pared by 4 bases and J by 5 bases, with 11 bases of the junction left unmatched. DNA of the CDR3: TGTGCCAGCAGCGCGACGGCGAGCGGGGGGGCGGAGACCCAGTACTTC. Encoded protein: CASSATASGGAETQYF.

V gene TRBV9 combines with J gene TRBJ1-3; D gene unclear. The CDR3 length is 14 residues. Per the germline V gene, CDR1 is SGDLS and CDR2 is YYNGEE. Trimming cost V 2 bases and J 2 bases, with 8 bases left between them. As DNA, the CDR3 is TGTGCCAGCAGCGTGCTATCGGCTGGAAACACCATATATTTT. Translated: CASSVLSAGNTIYF.

This clonotype appeared a few times. The rearrangement uses TRBV6-5 and TRBJ2-2, with 13 bases lining up with TRBD2. The CDR3 extends over 18 amino acids. In germline, CDR1 is MNHEY, CDR2 SVGAGI. V was clipped by 4 bases and J by 3 bases; unmatched bases: 8. The CDR3 DNA is TGTGCCAGCAGTTTGAGAACGACTAGCGGGGGGTACACCGGGGAGCTGTTTTTT. Its translation: CASSLRTTSGGYTGELFF.

The chain is built from TRBV30 and TRBJ2-7; D is unresolved. This CDR3 contains 12 residues. V dropped 5 bases and J dropped 4 bases, with 12 bases sitting between them. Germline CDR1 reads GTSNPN; CDR2 reads SVGIG (reference sequence). DNA for the CDR3: TGTGCCTGGTCATTGCTGGGGTACGAGCAGTACTTC. This sequence encodes CAWSLLGYEQYF.

The gene calls are TRBV7-2 and TRBJ2-5; 12 bases are shared with TRBD1. The CDR3 is 16 amino acids. Germline V gives CDR1 SGHTA, CDR2 FQGNSA. The J segment lost 5 bases and the V segment lost 2 bases, leaving 6 bases of the junction unmatched. CDR3 nucleotide sequence: TGTGCCAGCAGCTTATTCGGGACAGGGGGCAGGGAGACCCAGTACTTC. This gives the protein CASSLFGTGGRETQYF.

This clonotype was picked up many times. The genes are TRBV20-1 and TRBJ1-5; D is ambiguous. The CDR3 has 12 amino acids. V lost 3 bases to trimming and J lost 1 base, with 4 bases between them. CDR1 DFQATT and CDR2 SNEGSKA come from the germline V gene (reference sequence). The CDR3 nucleotides are TGCAGTGCTAGTAGGAGCAATCAGCCCCAGCATTTT. Translating it yields CSASRSNQPQHF.